The TCR beta chain described here comes from a study of brain T cells in children with intractable seizures. This CDR3 has 15 residues. Looked up from germline, CDR1 is LNHDA and CDR2 is SQIVND (reference sequence). Trimming took off 6 bases at V and 0 bases at J, with 12 bases between the two ends. TCRdb's table, derived via immunoSEQ multiplex PCR, lists solely in-frame clones and lacks some. The sample lists roughly 80,000 clones, around nine tenths occurring once. Only cases whose brain tissue showed the highest T cell transcript signatures were sequenced. Before surgery, patients took at least one anti-epileptic drug.

The chain recombines TRBV19 with TRBJ1-5, with D unresolved. The source material was peripheral blood, sampled at surgery. The sequence came from a girl aged 2 to 9 with Rasmussen encephalitis and intractable seizures. The CDR3 loop reads CASSLDAYSNQPQHF. In DNA form, the CDR3 reads TGTGCCAGTAGCCTGGACGCTTATAGCAATCAGCCCCAGCATTTT.